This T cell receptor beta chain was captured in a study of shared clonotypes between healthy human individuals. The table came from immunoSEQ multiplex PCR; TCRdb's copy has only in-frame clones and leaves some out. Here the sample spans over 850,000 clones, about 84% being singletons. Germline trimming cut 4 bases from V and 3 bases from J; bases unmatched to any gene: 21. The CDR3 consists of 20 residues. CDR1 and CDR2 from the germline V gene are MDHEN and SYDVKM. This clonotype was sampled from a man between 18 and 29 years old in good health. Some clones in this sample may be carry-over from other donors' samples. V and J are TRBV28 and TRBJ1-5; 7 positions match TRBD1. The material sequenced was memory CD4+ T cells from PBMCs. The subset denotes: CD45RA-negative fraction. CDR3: CASSSLTGWTGEFFNQPQHF. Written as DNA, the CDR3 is TGTGCCAGCAGTTCCCTCACCGGATGGACAGGAGAGTTCTTCAATCAGCCCCAGCATTTT.